These T cell receptor beta chains were read from a single sample in a study of CD8 T cells in Susac syndrome. TCRdb independently ran MiXCR on the immunoSEQ multiplex PCR reads; one entry per CDR3 protein. The table records around 23,000 distinct CDR3 sequences, 85% to 95% of them present only once. Material for sequencing was CD8+ T cells from PBMCs. The source of these receptors is a human donor with Susac syndrome. Each CDR3 is given with its conserved first and last residue. The D gene is left open where the match is weak. Rows give clone size only sometimes, using once, few, many, or a class for an expanded clone.

D gene	clone size	J gene	V gene	CDR3 protein	CDR3 DNA
TRBD1	-	TRBJ2-7	TRBV13	CASSEDRDRAEQYF	TGTGCCAGCAGCGAAGACAGGGACCGGGCCGAGCAGTACTTC
TRBD2	-	TRBJ2-3	TRBV20-1	CSAAGLGSTDTQYF	TGCAGTGCTGCAGGACTAGGGAGCACAGATACGCAGTATTTT
TRBD2	-	TRBJ2-1	TRBV4-3	CASSPTSGVAGEQFF	TGCGCCAGCAGCCCCACTAGCGGGGTCGCGGGAGAGCAGTTCTTC
TRBD1	-	TRBJ1-5	TRBV4-2	CASSLAQGAEDQPQHF	TGTGCCAGCAGCCTCGCGCAGGGGGCGGAAGATCAGCCCCAGCATTTT
-	-	TRBJ1-6	TRBV7-2	CAIFPESSYNSPLHF	TGTGCCATTTTTCCCGAGAGCTCCTATAATTCACCCCTCCACTTT
TRBD2	-	TRBJ2-3	TRBV27	CASSLYPSGGAADTQYF	TGTGCCAGCAGTTTATACCCTAGCGGGGGGGCGGCAGATACGCAGTATTTT
TRBD1	-	TRBJ1-1	TRBV5-6	CASSWDRLNTEAFF	TGTGCCAGCAGCTGGGACAGGCTGAACACTGAAGCTTTCTTT
-	-	TRBJ2-7	TRBV5-1	CASSLVPGLEQYF	TGCGCCAGCAGCTTGGTACCCGGGTTGGAGCAGTACTTC
-	-	TRBJ2-7	TRBV25-1	CASSEPAQSKGYEQYF	TGTGCCAGCAGTGAACCTGCGCAGAGCAAAGGCTACGAGCAGTACTTC
TRBD2	-	TRBJ2-7	TRBV28	CASSFSLAGSSYEQYF	TGTGCCAGCAGTTTCTCACTAGCGGGGAGCTCCTACGAGCAGTACTTC
-	-	TRBJ2-1	TRBV4-3	CASSQDLDSYNEQFF	TGCGCCAGCAGCCAAGACCTCGACTCCTACAATGAGCAGTTCTTC
TRBD1	-	TRBJ1-5	TRBV5-6	CASSRFTGENQPQHF	TGTGCCAGCAGCAGATTTACAGGGGAGAATCAGCCCCAGCATTTT
-	-	TRBJ2-2	TRBV7-9	CASSPGVNTGELFF	TGTGCCAGCAGCCCGGGGGTGAACACCGGGGAGCTGTTTTTT
-	-	TRBJ1-4	TRBV6-1	CASSLTSTGWGEKLFF	TGTGCCAGCAGTCTTACATCCACAGGGTGGGGTGAAAAACTGTTTTTT
-	-	TRBJ1-5	TRBV3-1	CASSPQPLVPDQPQHF	TGTGCCAGCAGCCCCCAGCCATTGGTACCCGATCAGCCCCAGCATTTT
-	once	TRBJ1-6	TRBV19	CASSGGEFNYNSPLHF	TGTGCCAGTAGTGGAGGGGAATTCAACTATAATTCACCCCTCCACTTT
-	-	TRBJ1-2	TRBV24-1	CATSEGLRSGYTF	TGTGCCACCAGTGAGGGGCTTAGGTCCGGCTACACCTTC
-	-	TRBJ1-4	TRBV12-3/TRBV12-4	CASNLGTEDEKLFF	TGTGCCAGCAACCTAGGGACGGAAGATGAAAAACTGTTTTTT
-	-	TRBJ2-7	TRBV5-5	CASSLGEAYYEQYF	TGTGCCAGCAGCTTGGGGGAAGCGTACTACGAGCAGTACTTC
TRBD1	-	TRBJ1-5	TRBV18	CASSPDRDMGSNQPQHF	TGTGCCAGCTCACCAGACAGGGATATGGGCAGCAATCAGCCCCAGCATTTT
-	-	TRBJ2-7	TRBV7-2	CASSWTLGGEQYF	TGTGCCAGCAGCTGGACTTTGGGGGGCGAGCAGTACTTC
-	-	TRBJ2-5	TRBV7-9	CASSLTPGDKETQYF	TGTGCCAGCAGCTTAACACCTGGGGATAAAGAGACCCAGTACTTC
-	once	TRBJ2-3	TRBV5-6	CASSFNTGRRTQYF	TGTGCCAGCAGCTTTAACACGGGTCGGCGTACGCAGTATTTT